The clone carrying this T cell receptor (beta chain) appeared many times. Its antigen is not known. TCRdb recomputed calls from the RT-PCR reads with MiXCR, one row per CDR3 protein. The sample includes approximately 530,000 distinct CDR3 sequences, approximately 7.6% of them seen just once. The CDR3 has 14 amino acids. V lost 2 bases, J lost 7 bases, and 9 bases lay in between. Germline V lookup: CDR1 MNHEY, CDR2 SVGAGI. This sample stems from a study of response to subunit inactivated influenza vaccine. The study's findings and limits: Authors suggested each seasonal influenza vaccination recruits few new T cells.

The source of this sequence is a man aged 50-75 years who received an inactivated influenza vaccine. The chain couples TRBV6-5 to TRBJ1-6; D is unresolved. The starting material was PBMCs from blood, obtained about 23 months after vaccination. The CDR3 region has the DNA TGTGCCAGCAGTTACAGTTTGGCGAATTCACCCCTCCACTTT. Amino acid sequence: CASSYSLANSPLHF.